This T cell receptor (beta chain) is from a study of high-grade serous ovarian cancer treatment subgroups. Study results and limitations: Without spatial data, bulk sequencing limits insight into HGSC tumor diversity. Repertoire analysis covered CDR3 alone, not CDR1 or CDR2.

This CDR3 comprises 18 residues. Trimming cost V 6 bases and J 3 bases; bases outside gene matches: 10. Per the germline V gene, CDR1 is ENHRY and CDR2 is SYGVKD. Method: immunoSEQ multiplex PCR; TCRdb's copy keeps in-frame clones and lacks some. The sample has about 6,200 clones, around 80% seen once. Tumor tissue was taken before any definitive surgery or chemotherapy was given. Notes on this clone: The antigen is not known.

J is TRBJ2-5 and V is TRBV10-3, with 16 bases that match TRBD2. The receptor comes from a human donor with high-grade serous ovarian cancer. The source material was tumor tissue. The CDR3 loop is CAIRSGLAGGPGEETQYF. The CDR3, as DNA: TGTGCCATCAGATCGGGACTAGCGGGAGGGCCGGGAGAAGAGACCCAGTACTTC.